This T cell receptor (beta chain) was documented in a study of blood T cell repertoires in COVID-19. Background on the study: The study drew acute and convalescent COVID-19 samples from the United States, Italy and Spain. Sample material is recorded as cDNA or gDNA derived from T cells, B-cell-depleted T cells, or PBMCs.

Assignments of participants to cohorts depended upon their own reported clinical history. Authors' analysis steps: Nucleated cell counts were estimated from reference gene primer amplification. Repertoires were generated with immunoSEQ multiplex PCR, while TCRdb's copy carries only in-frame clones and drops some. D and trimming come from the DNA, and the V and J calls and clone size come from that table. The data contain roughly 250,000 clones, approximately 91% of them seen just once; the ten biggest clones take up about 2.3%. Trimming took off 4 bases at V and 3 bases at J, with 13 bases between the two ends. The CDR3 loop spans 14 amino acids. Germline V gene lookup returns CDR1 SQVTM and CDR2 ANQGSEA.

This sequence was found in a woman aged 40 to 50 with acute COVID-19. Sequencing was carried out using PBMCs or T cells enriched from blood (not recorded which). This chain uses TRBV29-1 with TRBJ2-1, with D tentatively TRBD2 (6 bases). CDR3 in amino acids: CSVVPGGIYNEQFF. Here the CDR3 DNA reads TGCAGCGTTGTCCCCGGGGGTATCTACAATGAGCAGTTCTTC.